These T cell receptor beta chains were read from a single sample in a study of blood T cell repertoires in COVID-19. TCRdb's table, derived via immunoSEQ multiplex PCR, lists solely in-frame clones and lacks some. The sample has approximately 200,000 clones; 70% to 90% are singletons. The sequenced material came from PBMCs or T cells enriched from blood (not recorded which). These receptors all come from a woman aged 25-40 years who had been exposed to COVID-19. CDR3s include the opening cysteine and the closing phenylalanine or tryptophan. A D gene is named only where the DNA matches it firmly. A clone size is listed for some rows: how often the clone was seen (once, few, many), or a class if it is expanded.

j_call,v_call,clone_size,cdr3_length,d_call,cdr3_nt,cdr3_aa
TRBJ1-2,TRBV20-1,few,10,TRBD1,TGCAGTGCTGGAGGACAGGGCCACACCTTC,CSAGGQGHTF
TRBJ2-3,TRBV9,once,17,TRBD2,TGTGCCAGCAGCGAGCGGGGGGGCCCAGCCCTCACAGATACGCAGTATTTT,CASSERGGPALTDTQYF
TRBJ1-1,TRBV7-9,.,15,.,TGTGCCAGCAGCCCTCTGAGGGCCTTGAACACTGAAGCTTTCTTT,CASSPLRALNTEAFF
TRBJ2-2,TRBV7-6,.,15,TRBD1,TGTGCCAGCAGCTTTGGGACAGGGCACACCGGGGAGCTGTTTTTT,CASSFGTGHTGELFF
TRBJ2-1,TRBV5-1,.,18,TRBD1,TGCGCCAGCAGCATTGGGTCAGGGGGCGCCCACCCCCCCCATGAGCAGTTCTTC,CASSIGSGGAHPPHEQFF
TRBJ1-1,TRBV13,.,13,TRBD1,TGTGCCAGCAGGTGGACAGGGGTAACTGAAGCTTTCTTT,CASRWTGVTEAFF
TRBJ1-3,TRBV7-8,.,14,.,TGTGCCAGCAGCTCCCCAGGGCGTGGAAACACCATATATTTT,CASSSPGRGNTIYF
TRBJ1-4,TRBV2,.,15,TRBD1,TGTGCCAGCAGTACCCGGACAGGGCGAAATGAAAAACTGTTTTTT,CASSTRTGRNEKLFF
TRBJ2-7,TRBV7-7,.,16,TRBD2,TGTGCCAGCAGCTTACTCCCAGCGGGGGGCTCCTACGAGCAGTACTTC,CASSLLPAGGSYEQYF
TRBJ1-5,TRBV7-7,.,16,.,TGTGCCAGCAGCTCACCGACAGGTTCGAGGTACCAGCCCCAGCATTTT,CASSSPTGSRYQPQHF
TRBJ1-2,TRBV7-8,.,17,.,TGTGCCAGCAGCTTAGTCCCCCTCAGGGGTAATTATACTGGCTACACCTTC,CASSLVPLRGNYTGYTF
TRBJ1-3,TRBV7-8,.,15,.,TGTGCCAGCAGCCCGGGTGGACTCTCTGGAAACACCATATATTTT,CASSPGGLSGNTIYF
TRBJ1-4,TRBV11-2,.,15,TRBD1,TGTGCCAGCAGCTTAGGACAGGGTCGGGGTGAAAAACTGTTTTTT,CASSLGQGRGEKLFF